Reported below is one T cell receptor beta chain. The data were produced by immunoSEQ multiplex PCR, yet TCRdb's version contains in-frame clones alone and is incomplete. The table has under 85,000 clones, 85% to 95% seen once. This sample is part of a study of technical replicates of blood from four donors. CDR1 is MGHRA and CDR2 is YSYEKL in the germline V gene. The CDR3 runs to 14 residues. Trimming cost V 4 bases and J 7 bases, with 14 bases left between them. Sequencing was carried out using T cells isolated from PBMCs. The clonotype was recovered from a human donor in good health. This chain connects TRBV4-1 to TRBJ2-1; perhaps TRBD2 as D (7 bases). In DNA form, the CDR3 reads TGCGCCAGCAGCCCCTACCGGGGGGCGAATGAGCAGTTCTTC. Protein product: CASSPYRGANEQFF.